This is a list of T cell receptor beta chains from one sample in a study of blood T cell repertoires in COVID-19. Sequencing was performed with immunoSEQ multiplex PCR; in TCRdb, only in-frame clones are kept and a portion is missing. The sample has under 75,000 clones; around 92% are singletons. The specimen was peripheral blood. All receptors come from a man aged 50-60 years with active COVID-19. Both conserved end residues are part of each CDR3. A D gene is named only where the DNA matches it firmly. Clone sizes are given selectively: once, few, many, or a class where the clone is expanded.

TRBD1	.	TRBV5-1	TRBJ2-2	CASSIDRAYTGELFF	TGCGCCAGCAGCATAGACAGGGCCTACACCGGGGAGCTGTTTTTT
.	once	TRBV9	TRBJ1-3	CASSVGFADSGNTIYF	TGTGCCAGCAGCGTAGGGTTCGCAGACTCTGGAAACACCATATATTTT
.	.	TRBV5-1	TRBJ2-7	CASSLEGTGHYEQYF	TGCGCCAGCAGCTTGGAAGGGACGGGACACTACGAGCAGTACTTC
TRBD2	.	TRBV13	TRBJ2-7	CASSTASGTSSYEQYF	TGTGCCAGCAGTACCGCCTCCGGGACTAGCAGCTACGAGCAGTACTTC
TRBD1	.	TRBV5-1	TRBJ2-7	CASSPGDRAAYEQYF	TGCGCCAGCAGCCCCGGGGACAGGGCAGCCTACGAGCAGTACTTC
TRBD1	.	TRBV10-2	TRBJ2-1	CASRPGGSYNEQFF	TGCGCCAGCAGACCAGGGGGCTCCTACAATGAGCAGTTCTTC
.	once	TRBV5-6	TRBJ2-7	CASSLIAGATYEQYF	TGTGCCAGCAGCTTGATTGCGGGGGCTACCTACGAGCAGTACTTC
TRBD1	.	TRBV27	TRBJ2-7	CASSFRGTYEQYF	TGTGCCAGCAGTTTCAGGGGGACCTACGAGCAGTACTTC
.	.	TRBV5-4	TRBJ2-7	CATRGQSSYEQYF	TGTGCCACACGCGGCCAGAGCTCCTACGAGCAGTACTTC
TRBD1	.	TRBV25-1	TRBJ2-5	CASSEDRLEETQYF	TGTGCCAGCAGTGAGGACAGGCTGGAAGAGACCCAGTACTTC
TRBD1	few	TRBV4-1	TRBJ1-3	CASSLQDRANTIYF	TGCGCCAGCAGCCTCCAAGACAGGGCGAACACCATATATTTT